This T cell receptor (beta chain) was retrieved from a study of T cell repertoires in cytomegalovirus infection. TCRdb passed the reads through MiXCR, listing each CDR3 protein once. The sample holds some 310,000 distinct CDR3 sequences, roughly 25% seen once. This clonotype appeared many times. Its antigen remains unidentified. Germline V gives CDR1 SGHTA, CDR2 FQGNSA. Deletions cut 3 bases from V and 1 base from J, with 12 bases between. The CDR3 has 16 residues. This chain joins TRBV7-2 and TRBJ2-2; tentative D call: TRBD2 (5 bases). The material sequenced was cultured PBMCs, taken from culture after CMV antigen stimulation. The sequence was obtained from a human donor in good health (CMV status not recorded). Some clones in this sample may be carry-over from other donors' samples. The CDR3 DNA is TGTGCCAGCAGCTTTCGGGGTGGCGAGAACACCGGGGAGCTGTTTTTT. This codes for CASSFRGGENTGELFF.